This TCR beta chain came from a study of T cells in Graves' hyperthyroidism and ophthalmopathy (dated by TCRdb to between 2018 and 2020). Background on the whole study: Peripheral blood was collected at initial diagnosis, before any treatment. The paper describes TCR Vbeta CDR3 sequencing of about 140 peripheral blood samples, made up of roughly 40 ophthalmopathy patients, around 78 hyperthyroidism patients and around 17 progressor patients. In addition, the study compared T-cell repertoires in thyroid tissue and in blood from five to seven Graves' hyperthyroidism patients. Once sampling was done, hyperthyroidism patients were given methimazole at a starting dose of 30 mg daily, whereas ophthalmopathy patients were given high-dose intravenous methylprednisolone. Whether ophthalmopathy could be predicted prospectively was tested in an independent validation cohort made up of 18 to 20 hyperthyroidism patients plus 17 patients who later progressed to ophthalmopathy. To identify TCR V-J signatures that set the groups apart, the researchers used a discovery cohort of 100 or so patients, made up of under 50 with Graves' ophthalmopathy and 55 to 65 with stable Graves' hyperthyroidism. The 100 or so discovery patients were randomly split 7:3 into training and test sets.

This clonotype was seen many times. Its antigen is still unknown. It has no much larger one-base neighbor in the sample; base qualities were not kept. Ophthalmopathy patients had moderately to severely active disease, Clinical Activity Score of at least 3, NOSPECS grade of at least 4, and duration under 3 months. The study excluded patients with uncontrolled infections, other autoimmune diseases, pregnancy or lactation. Clinical symptoms, serum thyroxine and TRAb, thyroid ultrasound, and orbital computed tomography formed the basis for the diagnoses. Ficoll-Paque density gradient centrifugation was used to isolate PBMCs from approximately 10 ml of fresh peripheral blood. Trizol reagent was used to extract total RNA, and RNA quality was then checked on an Agilent 2100 Bioanalyzer. CDR1 and CDR2 (SGHTA, FQGNSA) derive from the germline V gene. V trim: 5 bases; J trim: 4 bases; unmatched bases: 4. The CDR3, cysteine through phenylalanine, is 14 amino acids long. The sequence is cut down to CDR3 DNA, 42 bases in frame from base 1.

The TCR beta CDR3 regions were amplified from the RNA transcripts. The TCR CDR3 was subjected to a first round of RT-PCR using the HTBI primer set and the Qiagen OneStep RT-PCR kit. The libraries were constructed in a second round of multiplex PCR and then size-selected and purified. The libraries were sequenced on an Illumina HiSeq2000 using paired-end 100 bp reads. In the paper's pipeline: SOAPnuke was used to process the raw data, with reads discarded if the reads contained adapters or uncalled bases, had a mean Phred below 15, or lacked an exact constant-primer or identifier match. COPE v1.2.5 was used to merge high-quality paired reads, and clonotypes were defined as unique nucleotide sequences. MiTCR v1.1 was used to align the clonotypes against IMGT TRBV, TRBD and TRBJ reference segments. Analysis was restricted to V-J combinations with a frequency above 0.0001, which covered just over 98% of repertoires. The TCS score was defined as the ratio of F50 (clonal expansion) to E x V (chaos), calculated using BLOSUM62-based TCRdist between CDR3 peptides within each V-J. Welch's t-statistics and random forest reduced around 520 V-J features to 10 to 15, which were used in a naive Bayes classifier (R e1071). The public reads were run again by TCRdb, first through fastp at Q25 and then through MiXCR, and only productive beta chains were kept. Each entry merges the rows of one CDR3 protein and shows their most common DNA and genes. The V and J calls shown here were made by TCRdb, not taken from the authors' results. The sample table records 530,000 or so distinct CDR3 sequences; 17% of these occur just once. Jointly, the top ten make up 15% to 20% of the sample.

Broad study findings and their caveats: No statistical method was used to set the sample size in advance, and investigators knew the group allocation. Most expanded thyroid clonotypes (frequency above 0.001) were also detected in blood, suggesting blood repertoires may reflect thyroid immune responses. Ophthalmopathy was separated from stable hyperthyroidism by a 13 V-J signature model, with around 88% sensitivity and about 81% specificity obtained in cross-validation and 80%/75% obtained in testing. In validation, progression to ophthalmopathy was predicted by the model with 70% to 71% sensitivity and 72.22% specificity, a median of around 6.5 months before onset.

Sequenced material: blood. This receptor chain uses TRBV7-2 and TRBJ2-3; TRBD1 aligns with 9 central bases. The receptor's source is a young woman with Graves' ophthalmopathy. The sequenced DNA: TGTGCCAGCAGCCCCGGACAGGGGTCAGATACGCAGTATTTT. This encodes CASSPGQGSDTQYF.